These 10 T cell receptor beta chains originate from one sample sequenced in a study of radiation and T cells in renal cell carcinoma. Using immunoSEQ multiplex PCR, the repertoire was profiled, and TCRdb retains in-frame clones only, with some absent. The sample lists 18,000 or so clones, roughly 58% occurring once. Treatment reported: 15 Gy SBRT to primary tumor, nephrectomy 4 weeks later. Sequencing used tumor tissue, obtained from a patient whose treatment included radiotherapy and nephrectomy. The receptors come from a man aged 45-65 years with renal cell carcinoma.

The chain links TRBV5-1 to TRBJ2-1, with 7 bases fitting TRBD1. The CDR3 covers 18 residues. V was clipped by 4 bases and J by 1 base; unmatched bases: 14. Germline CDR1 SGHRS, CDR2 YFSETQ. For the CDR3, the DNA is TGCGCCAGCAGCCCTGCGGAAGGACAGGCCTTATCCTACAATGAGCAGTTCTTC. Translation: CASSPAEGQALSYNEQFF.

This chain's CDR3 is CASSESYGMGYF. In DNA form, the CDR3 reads TGTGCCAGCAGTGAATCCTACGGGATGGGGTATTTT. V gene TRBV6-1 combines with J gene TRBJ2-3, with D perhaps TRBD2 (5 bases). Trimming took off 2 bases at V and 14 bases at J, with 14 bases between the two ends. The CDR3 covers 12 residues. Germline-derived CDR1 and CDR2 are MNHNS and SASEGT.

This CDR3 reads CSVAWANEQYF. CDR3 sequence (DNA): TGCAGCGTTGCCTGGGCCAACGAGCAGTACTTC. The chain carries TRBV29-1 and TRBJ2-7, with D hard to call. The CDR3 has 11 amino acids. Germline CDR1 and CDR2: SQVTM and ANQGSEA. V was trimmed by 4 bases and J by 5 bases, leaving 9 bases between them.

The chain recombines TRBV6-5 with TRBJ1-6; D gene uncertain. The CDR3 covers 14 residues. Per germline, CDR1 MNHEY and CDR2 SVGAGI. The V end lost 6 bases, the J end lost 8 bases, and 14 bases lay between the germline ends. The CDR3 nucleotides are TGTGCCAGCAGCGAAAGGGATAGGTATTCACCCCTCCACTTT. It yields the protein CASSERDRYSPLHF.

The chain uses TRBV9 and TRBJ2-3, with TRBD2 identical over 7 bases. With 0 bases clipped from V and 3 bases from J, the junction kept 7 bases outside the gene matches. The germline V gene encodes CDR1 SGDLS and CDR2 YYNGEE. The CDR3 has 16 amino acids. CDR3 sequence reads: CASSVGTGGSTDTQYF. As DNA, the CDR3 is TGTGCCAGCAGCGTAGGGACGGGAGGCTCAACAGATACGCAGTATTTT.

The chain has TRBV18 and TRBJ1-4; D is uncertain. In germline, CDR1 is KGHSH, CDR2 LQKENI. The CDR3 contains 13 residues. Trimming cost V 3 bases and J 7 bases, with 9 bases left between them. The CDR3 sequence is CASSPLTSEKLFF. CDR3 nucleotides: TGTGCCAGCTCACCCTTAACGAGTGAAAAACTGTTTTTT.

The genes are TRBV2 and TRBJ2-3, with D perhaps assigned TRBD1 or TRBD2 (5 bases each). Germline assignment: CDR1 SNHLY and CDR2 FYNNEI. Trimming left V 6 bases short and J 12 bases short, with 13 bases between. This CDR3 is 11 amino acids long. CDR3 sequence: CASRGVEGQYF. CDR3 sequence (DNA): TGTGCCAGCAGGGGGGTGGAAGGACAGTATTTT. The complete variable domain, with remaining parts taken from reference TRBV2 and TRBJ2-3, reads EPEVTQTPSHQVTQMGQEVILRCVPISNHLYFYWYRQILGQKVEFLVSFYNNEISEKSEIFDDQFSVERPDGSNFTLKIRSTKLEDSAMYFCASRGVEGQYFGPGTRLTVL.

The gene calls are TRBV19 and TRBJ1-5, with D possibly matching TRBD1 (6 bases). V lost 3 bases to trimming and J lost 0 bases, with 9 bases between them. The CDR3 has 15 residues. The V gene's germline CDR1 is LNHDA and CDR2 SQIVND (reference sequence). The CDR3 loop is CASSIWGLSNQPQHF. In DNA, the CDR3 is TGTGCCAGTAGTATCTGGGGGCTTAGCAATCAGCCCCAGCATTTT.

This rearrangement joins TRBV14 to TRBJ2-1; D gene unclear. The length of the CDR3 is 15 residues. Between the trimmed V and J ends, which lost 1 base and 0 bases, there was a span of 7 bases. The germline gives CDR1 SGHDN, CDR2 FVKESK. CDR3 sequence: CASSQGHSSYNEQFF. CDR3 DNA: TGTGCCAGCAGCCAAGGCCATAGCTCCTACAATGAGCAGTTCTTC. Together with reference TRBV14 and TRBJ2-1, the CDR3 gives the full variable domain: EAGVTQFPSHSVIEKGQTVTLRCDPISGHDNLYWYRRVMGKEIKFLLHFVKESKQDESGMPNNRFLAERTGGTYSTLKVQPAELEDSGVYFCASSQGHSSYNEQFFGPGTRLTVL.

This chain joins TRBV6-6 and TRBJ1-2; no definite D call. Trimming left V 6 bases short and J 6 bases short, with 14 bases between. Germline CDR1 MNHNY, CDR2 SVGAGI (reference sequence). The CDR3 runs to 13 residues. The CDR3: CASRLRTENGYTF. The CDR3 DNA is TGTGCCAGCAGACTACGCACAGAGAATGGCTACACCTTC.